This is a list of T cell receptor beta chains from one sample in a study of T cell repertoires in cytomegalovirus infection. MiXCR was run by TCRdb on the reads, yielding one entry per CDR3 protein. The sample includes 200,000 or so distinct CDR3 sequences, approximately 19% of them seen just once. The specimen was PBMCs. The receptors stem from a human donor in good health (CMV status not recorded). Some clones in this sample may be carry-over from other donors' samples. Each CDR3 is given without its conserved first and last residue. Fields, in order: V gene, clone size, CDR3 length, CDR3 protein. Some rows have no size entry. The others give once, few or many, or a class for an expanded clone.

TRBV28	-	10	ASSFENRVWT
TRBV7-2	many	9	ASSSGQGQF
TRBV7-9	many	8	ASSNDEQY
TRBV20-1	many	13	SASGPNRGNNEQF
TRBV4-1	few	16	ASSSRTVRLAGGETQY
TRBV7-6	-	13	ASSQAGGGTDTQY
TRBV7-9	many	12	ASRLKGPNNEQF
TRBV7-2	many	15	ASSLAGRQGADSPLH
TRBV29-1	few	12	SVDSGPGTDTQY
TRBV18	many	12	ASRVGIGIDEQF
TRBV7-8	few	15	ASSPRGRVTEDTEAF
TRBV7-2	many	14	ASSGETGGSTYEQY
TRBV10-3	few	14	AISESQGKGSTEAF
TRBV19	many	14	ASSRGLAVAKNIQY
TRBV7-2	few	11	ASSLDAGETQY
TRBV7-2	-	10	ASSLDRNEPF
TRBV12-3/TRBV12-4	many	11	ASSLGDNQPQH
TRBV7-2	many	15	ASSLFLGRDEGETQY
TRBV20-1	-	10	SAPRLPYEQY
TRBV25-1	few	10	ASSVGGMEAF
TRBV7-9	-	12	ASRPAGQPYEQY
TRBV6-5	-	15	ASSYWAGGGPGDTQY
TRBV7-9	few	11	ASSLGQTPPAF
TRBV14	-	12	ASSRLGAGNTIY
TRBV7-2	many	13	ASSSARGNEETQY
TRBV5-1	-	12	ASSFRKPPGELF
TRBV6-1	few	12	ASSEVGTNSPLH
TRBV12-3/TRBV12-4	many	12	ASSLSRGTGEQF
TRBV20-1	-	8	SAGKGGYT
TRBV20-1	few	12	SARGWTAGETQY
TRBV7-2	many	13	ASSLRLGGRETQY
TRBV7-2	many	12	ASRLAGGADTQY
TRBV11-3	-	12	ASSLGTGRNEQF
TRBV5-4	few	12	ASSEASNQETQY
TRBV6-8	-	12	ASGPGEAPTEQY
TRBV7-6	-	9	ASSAGGTQY
TRBV13	-	15	ASSSGRREGGTDTQY
TRBV5-4	-	11	ASSLRQSYEQY